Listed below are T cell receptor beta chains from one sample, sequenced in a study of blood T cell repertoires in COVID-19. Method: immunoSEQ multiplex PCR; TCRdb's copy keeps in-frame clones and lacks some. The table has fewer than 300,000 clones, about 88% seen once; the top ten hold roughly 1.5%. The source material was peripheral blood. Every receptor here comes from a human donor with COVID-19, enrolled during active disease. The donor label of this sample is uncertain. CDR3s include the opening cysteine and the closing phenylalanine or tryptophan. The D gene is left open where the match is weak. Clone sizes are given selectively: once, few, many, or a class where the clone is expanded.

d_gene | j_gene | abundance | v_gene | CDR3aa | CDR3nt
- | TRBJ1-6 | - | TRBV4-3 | CASSQDSGQGKSPLHF | TGCGCCAGCAGCCAAGATTCGGGGCAGGGGAAGTCACCCCTCCACTTT
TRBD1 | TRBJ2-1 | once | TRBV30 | CAWSPDRAYDEQFF | TGTGCCTGGAGTCCGGACAGGGCCTATGATGAGCAGTTCTTC
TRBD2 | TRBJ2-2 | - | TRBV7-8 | CASSPPAAGGPNGELFF | TGTGCCAGCAGCCCCCCCGCAGCGGGAGGGCCGAACGGGGAGCTGTTTTTT
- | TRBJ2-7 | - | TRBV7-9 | CASSPTGKLYEQYF | TGTGCCAGCAGCCCAACAGGAAAGCTCTACGAGCAGTACTTC
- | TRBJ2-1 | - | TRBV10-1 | CASSDPNNEQFF | TGCGCCAGCAGTGACCCCAACAATGAGCAGTTCTTC
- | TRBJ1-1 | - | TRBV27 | CASSSLRGEGWVSNTEAFF | TGTGCCAGCAGTTCCCTCAGGGGCGAGGGGTGGGTGTCGAACACTGAAGCTTTCTTT
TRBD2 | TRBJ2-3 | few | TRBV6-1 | CASSEANSRGRASGSSVTQYF | TGTGCCAGCAGTGAAGCCAATTCCAGGGGGCGGGCTAGCGGGAGTTCGGTTACGCAGTATTTT
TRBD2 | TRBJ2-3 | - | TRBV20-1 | CSASSSGTYSTDTQYF | TGCAGTGCTAGTTCTAGCGGGACTTATAGCACAGATACGCAGTATTTT
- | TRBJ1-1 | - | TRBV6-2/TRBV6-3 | CASSSQAGEVFF | TGTGCCAGCAGTTCCCAGGCAGGGGAAGTTTTCTTT
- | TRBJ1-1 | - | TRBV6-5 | CASSRQQQGNTEAFF | TGTGCCAGCAGCAGACAGCAACAGGGGAACACTGAAGCTTTCTTT
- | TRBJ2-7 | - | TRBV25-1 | CASSDPGEGDYEQYF | TGTGCCAGCAGTGACCCCGGGGAGGGGGACTACGAGCAGTACTTC
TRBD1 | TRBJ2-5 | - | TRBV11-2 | CASSFSGTEQETQYF | TGTGCCAGCAGCTTCTCCGGGACAGAGCAAGAGACCCAGTACTTC
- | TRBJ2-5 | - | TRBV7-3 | CASSLFQGSQETQYF | TGTGCCAGCAGCTTATTTCAGGGGTCCCAAGAGACCCAGTACTTC
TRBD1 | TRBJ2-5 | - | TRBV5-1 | CASSIWTGGQETQYF | TGCGCCAGCAGCATCTGGACAGGGGGCCAAGAGACCCAGTACTTC
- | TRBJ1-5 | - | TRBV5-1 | CASSRQGGGNQPQHF | TGCGCCAGCAGTCGGCAGGGAGGTGGCAATCAGCCCCAGCATTTT
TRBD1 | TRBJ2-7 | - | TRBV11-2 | CASSPGQGTYEQYF | TGTGCCAGCAGCCCAGGACAGGGAACCTACGAGCAGTACTTC
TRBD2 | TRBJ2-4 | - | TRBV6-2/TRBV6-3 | CASSYLAGGDIQYF | TGTGCCAGCAGTTACCTGGCGGGGGGGGACATTCAGTACTTC
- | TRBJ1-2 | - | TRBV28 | CASRWQINYGYTF | TGTGCCAGCAGATGGCAGATAAACTATGGCTACACCTTC
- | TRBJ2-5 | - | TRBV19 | CASSSTTGQETQYF | TGTGCCAGTAGTAGTACGACGGGGCAAGAGACCCAGTACTTC
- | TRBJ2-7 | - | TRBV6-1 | CASSEVTGPLSYEQYF | TGTGCCAGCAGTGAAGTAACAGGTCCACTCTCCTACGAGCAGTACTTC
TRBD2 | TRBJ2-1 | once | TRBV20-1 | CSASGGGLADSYNEQFF | TGCAGTGCTAGTGGAGGGGGACTAGCGGACTCCTACAATGAGCAGTTCTTC
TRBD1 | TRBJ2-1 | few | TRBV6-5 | CASSRTGANEQFF | TGTGCCAGCAGTCGGACAGGTGCGAATGAGCAGTTCTTC
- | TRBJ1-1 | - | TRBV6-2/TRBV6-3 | CASSYSPGNTEAFF | TGTGCCAGCAGTTATTCCCCGGGGAACACTGAAGCTTTCTTT
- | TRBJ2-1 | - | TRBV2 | CASRDNRAPRRFF | TGTGCCAGCAGGGATAACAGGGCCCCCCGACGGTTCTTC